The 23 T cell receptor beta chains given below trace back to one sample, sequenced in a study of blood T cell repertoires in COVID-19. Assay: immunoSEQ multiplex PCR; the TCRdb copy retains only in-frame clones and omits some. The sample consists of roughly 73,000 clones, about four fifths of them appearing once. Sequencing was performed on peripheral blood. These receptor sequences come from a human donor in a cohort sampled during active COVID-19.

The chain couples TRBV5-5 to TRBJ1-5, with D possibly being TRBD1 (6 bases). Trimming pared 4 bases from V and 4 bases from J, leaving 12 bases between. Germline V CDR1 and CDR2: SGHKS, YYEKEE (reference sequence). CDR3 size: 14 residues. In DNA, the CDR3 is TGTGCCAGCAGCCTGGGGGGCAGGAATCAGCCCCAGCATTTT. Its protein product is CASSLGGRNQPQHF.

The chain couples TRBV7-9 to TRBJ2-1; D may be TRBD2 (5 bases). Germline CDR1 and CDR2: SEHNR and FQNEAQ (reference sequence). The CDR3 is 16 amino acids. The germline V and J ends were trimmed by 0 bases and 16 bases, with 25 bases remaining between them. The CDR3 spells CASSLALGLPPSSKFF. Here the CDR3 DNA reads TGTGCCAGCAGCTTAGCGCTTGGCCTACCACCTAGCTCGAAATTCTTC.

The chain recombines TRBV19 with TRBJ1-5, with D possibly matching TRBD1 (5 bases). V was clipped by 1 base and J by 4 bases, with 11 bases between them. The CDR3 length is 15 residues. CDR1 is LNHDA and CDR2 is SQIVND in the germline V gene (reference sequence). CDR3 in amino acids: CASSIVRDYNQPQHF. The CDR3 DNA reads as TGTGCCAGTAGTATAGTCAGGGATTATAATCAGCCCCAGCATTTT.

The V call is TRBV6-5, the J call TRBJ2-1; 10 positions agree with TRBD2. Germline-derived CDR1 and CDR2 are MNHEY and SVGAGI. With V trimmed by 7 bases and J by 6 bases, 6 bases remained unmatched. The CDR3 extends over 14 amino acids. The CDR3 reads CASTSGSSANEQFF. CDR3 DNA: TGTGCCAGCACTAGCGGGAGTTCTGCCAATGAGCAGTTCTTC.

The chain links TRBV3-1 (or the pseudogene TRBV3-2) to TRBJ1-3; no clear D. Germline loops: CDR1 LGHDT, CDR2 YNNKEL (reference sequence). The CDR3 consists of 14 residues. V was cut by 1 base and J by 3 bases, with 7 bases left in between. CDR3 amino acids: CASSQARSGNTIYF. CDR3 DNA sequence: TGTGCCAGCAGCCAAGCAAGGAGTGGAAACACCATATATTTT.

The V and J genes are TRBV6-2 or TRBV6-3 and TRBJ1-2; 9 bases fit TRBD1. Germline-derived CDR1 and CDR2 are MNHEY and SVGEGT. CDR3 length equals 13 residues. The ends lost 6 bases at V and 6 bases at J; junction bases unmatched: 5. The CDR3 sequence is CASSPDRGDGYTF. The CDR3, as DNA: TGTGCCAGCAGCCCCGACAGGGGGGATGGCTACACCTTC.

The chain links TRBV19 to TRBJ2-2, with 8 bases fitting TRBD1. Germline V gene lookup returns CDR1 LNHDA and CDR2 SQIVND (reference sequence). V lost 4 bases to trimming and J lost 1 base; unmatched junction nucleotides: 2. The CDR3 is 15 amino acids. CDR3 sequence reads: CASSTGTGNTGELFF. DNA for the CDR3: TGTGCCAGTAGTACCGGGACAGGGAACACCGGGGAGCTGTTTTTT.

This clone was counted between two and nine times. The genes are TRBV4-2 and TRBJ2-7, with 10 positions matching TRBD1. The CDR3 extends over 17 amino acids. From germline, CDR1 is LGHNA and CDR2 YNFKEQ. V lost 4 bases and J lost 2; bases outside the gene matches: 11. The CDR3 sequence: CASSPLSGTGDTYEQYF. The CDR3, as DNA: TGTGCCAGCAGCCCCCTTAGCGGGACAGGGGATACCTACGAGCAGTACTTC.

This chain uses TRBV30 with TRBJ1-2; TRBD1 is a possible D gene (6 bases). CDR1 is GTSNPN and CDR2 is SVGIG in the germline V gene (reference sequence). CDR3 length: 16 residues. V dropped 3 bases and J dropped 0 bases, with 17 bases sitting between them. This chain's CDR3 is CAWRGASHGSNYGYTF. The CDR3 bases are TGTGCCTGGAGGGGGGCGAGCCATGGCTCTAACTATGGCTACACCTTC.

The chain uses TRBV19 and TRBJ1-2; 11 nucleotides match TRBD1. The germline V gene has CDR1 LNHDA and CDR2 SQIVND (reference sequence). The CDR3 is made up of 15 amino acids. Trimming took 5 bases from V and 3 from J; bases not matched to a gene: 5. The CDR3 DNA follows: TGTGCCAGTAGTTCCTGGACAGGGGGCGACTATGGCTACACCTTC. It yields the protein CASSSWTGGDYGYTF.

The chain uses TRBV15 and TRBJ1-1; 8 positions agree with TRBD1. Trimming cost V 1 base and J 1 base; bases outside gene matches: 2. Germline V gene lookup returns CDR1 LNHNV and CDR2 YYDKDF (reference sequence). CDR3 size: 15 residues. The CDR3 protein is CATSRADRGNTEAFF. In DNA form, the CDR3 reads TGTGCCACCAGCAGAGCTGACAGGGGGAACACTGAAGCTTTCTTT.

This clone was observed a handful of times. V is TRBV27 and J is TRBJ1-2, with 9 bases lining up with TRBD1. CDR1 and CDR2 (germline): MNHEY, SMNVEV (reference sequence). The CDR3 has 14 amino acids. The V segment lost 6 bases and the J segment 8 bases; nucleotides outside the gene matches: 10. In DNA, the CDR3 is TGTGCCAGCAGCCCCTCCGGGACAGGGAAAGGCTACACCTTC. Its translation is CASSPSGTGKGYTF.

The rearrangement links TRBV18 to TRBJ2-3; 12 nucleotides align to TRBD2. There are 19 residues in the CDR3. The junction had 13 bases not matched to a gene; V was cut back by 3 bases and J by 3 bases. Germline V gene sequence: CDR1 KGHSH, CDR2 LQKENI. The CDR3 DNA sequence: TGTGCCAGCTCACCCCAGGGACTAGCGGGCCTTATGGGGACAGATACGCAGTATTTT. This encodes CASSPQGLAGLMGTDTQYF.

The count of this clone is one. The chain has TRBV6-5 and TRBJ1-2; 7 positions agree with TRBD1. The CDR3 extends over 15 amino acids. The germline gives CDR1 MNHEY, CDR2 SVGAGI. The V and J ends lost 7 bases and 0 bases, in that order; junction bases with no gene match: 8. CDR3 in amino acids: CASTWAGTANYGYTF. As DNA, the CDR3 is TGTGCCAGCACCTGGGCCGGGACAGCTAACTATGGCTACACCTTC.

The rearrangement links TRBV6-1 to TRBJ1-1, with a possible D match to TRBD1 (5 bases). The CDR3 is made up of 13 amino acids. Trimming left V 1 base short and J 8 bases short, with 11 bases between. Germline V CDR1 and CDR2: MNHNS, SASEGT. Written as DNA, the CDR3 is TGTGCCAGCAGTGAAGTAGGACAAACAGAAGCTTTCTTT. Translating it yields CASSEVGQTEAFF.

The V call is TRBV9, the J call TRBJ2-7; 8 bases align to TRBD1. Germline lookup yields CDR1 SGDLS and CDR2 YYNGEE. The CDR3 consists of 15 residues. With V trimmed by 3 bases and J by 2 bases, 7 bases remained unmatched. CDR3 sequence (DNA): TGTGCCAGCAGCGCTGCGACAGGGGCCCCCTACGAGCAGTACTTC. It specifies CASSAATGAPYEQYF.

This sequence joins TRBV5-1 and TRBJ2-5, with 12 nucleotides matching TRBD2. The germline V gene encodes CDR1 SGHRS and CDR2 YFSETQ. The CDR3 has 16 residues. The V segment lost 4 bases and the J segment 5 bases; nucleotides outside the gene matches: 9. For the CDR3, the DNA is TGCGCCAGCAGCCCGAGGGCTAGCGGGAGGGTTGAGACCCAGTACTTC. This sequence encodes CASSPRASGRVETQYF.

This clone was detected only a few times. The CDR3 region is CASSLAGTSSYNEQFF. The CDR3 nucleotides are TGTGCCAGCAGCCTAGCGGGGACGAGCTCCTACAATGAGCAGTTCTTC. The rearrangement joins TRBV3-1 (or the pseudogene TRBV3-2) to TRBJ2-1, with TRBD2 matching over 8 bases. The junction had 5 bases not matched to a gene; V was cut back by 4 bases and J by 0 bases. The CDR3 has 16 residues. CDR1 is LGHDT, CDR2 YNNKEL, per germline (reference sequence).

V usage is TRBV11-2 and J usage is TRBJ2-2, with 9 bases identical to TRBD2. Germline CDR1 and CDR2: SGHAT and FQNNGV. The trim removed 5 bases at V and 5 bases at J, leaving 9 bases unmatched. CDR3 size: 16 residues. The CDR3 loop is CASSPLAGVWTGELFF. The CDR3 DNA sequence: TGTGCCAGCAGCCCGTTAGCGGGAGTATGGACCGGGGAGCTGTTTTTT. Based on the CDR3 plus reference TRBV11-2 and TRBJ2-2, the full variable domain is EAGVAQSPRYKIIEKRQSVAFWCNPISGHATLYWYQQILGQGPKLLIQFQNNGVVDDSQLPKDRFSAERLKGVDSTLKIQPAKLEDSAVYLCASSPLAGVWTGELFFGEGSRLTVL.

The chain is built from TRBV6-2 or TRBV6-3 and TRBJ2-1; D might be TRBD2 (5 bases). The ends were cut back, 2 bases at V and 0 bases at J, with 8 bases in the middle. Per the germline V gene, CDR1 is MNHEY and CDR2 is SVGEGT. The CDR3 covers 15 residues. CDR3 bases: TGTGCCAGCAGTTACAGTGGGAGCTCCTACAATGAGCAGTTCTTC. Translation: CASSYSGSSYNEQFF.

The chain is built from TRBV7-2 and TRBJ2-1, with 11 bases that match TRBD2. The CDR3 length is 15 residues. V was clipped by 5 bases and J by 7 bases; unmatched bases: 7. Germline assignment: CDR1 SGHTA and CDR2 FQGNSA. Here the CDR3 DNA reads TGTGCCAGCAGCCCAACTAGCGGGAGTTTGAATGAGCAGTTCTTC. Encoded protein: CASSPTSGSLNEQFF. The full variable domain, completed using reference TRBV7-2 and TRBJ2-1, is GAGVSQSPSNKVTEKGKDVELRCDPISGHTALYWYRQSLGQGLEFLIYFQGNSAPDKSGLPSDRFSAERTGGSVSTLTIQRTQQEDSAVYLCASSPTSGSLNEQFFGPGTRLTVL.

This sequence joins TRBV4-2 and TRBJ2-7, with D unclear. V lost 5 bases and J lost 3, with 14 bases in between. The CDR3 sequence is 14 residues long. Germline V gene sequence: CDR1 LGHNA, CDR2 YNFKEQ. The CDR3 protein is CASSSRPVIYEQYF. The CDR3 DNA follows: TGTGCCAGCAGCTCGCGCCCCGTCATCTACGAGCAGTACTTC.

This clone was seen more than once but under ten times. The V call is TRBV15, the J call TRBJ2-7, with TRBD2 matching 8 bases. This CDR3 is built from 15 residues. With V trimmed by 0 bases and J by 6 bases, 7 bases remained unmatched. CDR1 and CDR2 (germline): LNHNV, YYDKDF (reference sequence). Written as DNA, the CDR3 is TGTGCCACCAGCAGAGATTGGAGACTAGCGCCCGAGCAGTACTTC. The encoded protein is CATSRDWRLAPEQYF.